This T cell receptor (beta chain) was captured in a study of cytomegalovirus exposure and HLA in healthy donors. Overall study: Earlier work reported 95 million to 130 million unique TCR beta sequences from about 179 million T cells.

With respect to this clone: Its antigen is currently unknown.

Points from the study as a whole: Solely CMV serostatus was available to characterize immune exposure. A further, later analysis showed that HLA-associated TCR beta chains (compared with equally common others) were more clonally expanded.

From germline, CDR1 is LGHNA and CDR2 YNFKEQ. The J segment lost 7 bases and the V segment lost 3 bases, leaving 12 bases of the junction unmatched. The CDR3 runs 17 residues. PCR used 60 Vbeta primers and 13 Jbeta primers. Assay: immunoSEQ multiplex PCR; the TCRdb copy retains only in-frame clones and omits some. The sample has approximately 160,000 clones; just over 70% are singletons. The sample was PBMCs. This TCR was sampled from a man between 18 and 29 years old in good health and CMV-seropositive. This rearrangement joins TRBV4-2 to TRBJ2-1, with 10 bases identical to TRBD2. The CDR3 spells CASSHGTGVSGRNEQFF. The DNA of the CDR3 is TGTGCCAGCAGCCATGGGACCGGGGTTAGCGGGAGGAATGAGCAGTTCTTC.